The subject of this entry is one T cell receptor (beta chain). Its antigen is as yet unknown. The PCR contained 60 Vbeta and 13 Jbeta primers. Repertoires were generated with immunoSEQ multiplex PCR, while TCRdb's copy carries only in-frame clones and drops some. This sample has about 130,000 clones, with roughly 79% found just once. These data originate in a study of cytomegalovirus exposure and HLA in healthy donors. Study conclusions and caveats: A later examination showed that TCR association rates differed by HLA locus, with DRB1 most and HLA-C fewest. A likely sequencing artifact accounted for one observed cluster of highly shared sequence variants. Relative to equally common others, HLA-associated TCR beta chains showed greater clonal expansion in a later analysis. Three CMV-associated chains were confirmed in vitro to be specific for CMV antigens.

Germline V gene sequence: CDR1 LGHNA, CDR2 YNFKEQ. The CDR3 is 15 amino acids. The V end was cut by 0 bases, the J end by 1 base, with 9 bases between. The specimen sequenced was PBMCs. This clonotype was obtained from a man aged 18 to 35 in good health and CMV-seronegative. V is TRBV4-2 and J is TRBJ1-1; no definite D call. As DNA, the CDR3 is TGTGCCAGCAGCCAAGATGGCACACAGAACACTGAAGCTTTCTTT. Amino acids: CASSQDGTQNTEAFF.